This T cell receptor (beta chain) was recovered during a study of control samples from healthy donors and cancer patients. Trimming took 8 bases from V and 4 from J; bases not matched to a gene: 5. The CDR3 contains 13 residues. Looked up from germline, CDR1 is MNHEY and CDR2 is SVGAGI. Here immunoSEQ multiplex PCR was the method, and the copy in TCRdb shows in-frame clones only, minus some. The sample totals about 190,000 clones. The TCR sequence derives from a woman in her 30s in good health. This chain joins TRBV6-5 and TRBJ2-7; TRBD1 agrees at 10 bases. Sequenced sample: blood. The CDR3 protein is CASRWDRGYEQYF. CDR3 DNA: TGTGCCAGCCGTTGGGACAGGGGTTACGAGCAGTACTTC.